This TCR beta chain originates from a study of T cell repertoires in cytomegalovirus infection. The sample holds many counts of this clonotype. Its antigen is not identified. TCRdb independently ran MiXCR on the reads; one entry per CDR3 protein. The sample shows 310,000 or so distinct CDR3 sequences, about 25% of them seen only once. General study findings and limits: Predominance within the ex vivo response was attributable to HLA-C-restricted CMV-specific TCR beta clonotypes.

V gave up 4 bases and J gave up 6 bases, with 10 bases separating them. The CDR3 loop spans 13 amino acids. The germline CDR1 and CDR2 sequences are SGHNT and YYREEE (reference sequence). This sequence originates from a human donor in good health (CMV status not recorded). Some clones in this sample may be carry-over from other donors' samples. Sequencing was performed on PBMCs. The chain employs TRBV5-4 and TRBJ2-2; no firm D call. This CDR3 reads CASSLTAAGELFF. CDR3 nucleotide sequence: TGTGCCAGCAGCCTAACGGCGGCCGGGGAGCTGTTTTTT. Full variable domain (outside the CDR3, taken from reference TRBV5-4 and TRBJ2-2): ETGVTQSPTHLIKTRGQQVTLRCSSQSGHNTVSWYQQALGQGPQFIFQYYREEENGRGNFPPRFSGLQFPNYSSELNVNALELDDSALYLCASSLTAAGELFFGEGSRLTVL.